Each of the 26 T cell receptor beta chains below was sequenced from the same sample in a study of CD8 T cells in ankylosing spondylitis. TCRdb reprocessed the 5' RACE reads with MiXCR, giving one entry per CDR3 protein. The sample has around 210,000 distinct CDR3 sequences, over 7% seen once. The sequencing sample was made of blood, either unsorted or a sorted T cell fraction (not recorded which). The origin of the receptors is a female donor with ankylosing spondylitis or in good health (not recorded which).

This clonotype was recorded at least ten times. The rearrangement uses TRBV7-2 and TRBJ2-7, with D tentatively TRBD2 (6 bases). The CDR3 totals 16 residues. V gave up 2 bases and J gave up 0 bases, with 14 bases separating them. Germline V gives CDR1 SGHTA, CDR2 FQGNSA. The CDR3 spells CASSLRSGRSSYEQYF. In DNA form, the CDR3 reads TGTGCCAGCAGCTTACGAAGCGGGCGGAGCTCCTACGAGCAGTACTTC.

This clonotype was counted ten times or more. The chain has TRBV28 and TRBJ2-7; D may be TRBD1 (5 bases). Per the germline V gene, CDR1 is MDHEN and CDR2 is SYDVKM. This CDR3 contains 12 residues. The V gene lost 3 bases and the J gene lost 6 bases, with 9 bases spanning the gap. DNA for the CDR3: TGTGCCAGCAGTTTGAGCCAGGGCGAGCAGTACTTC. Protein sequence: CASSLSQGEQYF.

This clonotype was counted at least ten times. The rearrangement joins TRBV5-5 to TRBJ2-2; D is undetermined. V was trimmed by 1 base and J by 3 bases, leaving 7 bases between them. CDR3 length equals 14 residues. CDR1 SGHKS and CDR2 YYEKEE come from the germline V gene (reference sequence). The CDR3 loop reads CASSLSPDTGELFF. In nucleotides, the CDR3 is TGTGCCAGCAGCTTGTCCCCCGACACCGGGGAGCTGTTTTTT.

This clonotype showed up many times. This chain joins TRBV19 and TRBJ2-6, with D possibly being TRBD1 (6 bases). The CDR3 extends over 17 amino acids. Between the trimmed V and J ends, which lost 3 bases and 2 bases, there was a span of 14 bases. CDR1 is LNHDA, CDR2 SQIVND, per germline (reference sequence). The CDR3 nucleotides read TGTGCCAGTAGTATCCCCAGTACAGGGCCTGGGGCCAACGTCCTGACTTTC. The encoded protein is CASSIPSTGPGANVLTF. Complete variable domain (other parts from reference TRBV19 and TRBJ2-6): DGGITQSPKYLFRKEGQNVTLSCEQNLNHDAMYWYRQDPGQGLRLIYYSQIVNDFQKGDIAEGYSVSREKKESFPLTVTSAQKNPTAFYLCASSIPSTGPGANVLTFGAGSRLTVL.

The chain employs TRBV12-3 or TRBV12-4 and TRBJ2-7, with TRBD1 identical over 7 bases. The CDR3 contains 14 residues. V lost 5 bases and J lost 3; bases outside the gene matches: 7. The CDR3 is CASSPGQAFYEQYF. The CDR3 DNA reads as TGTGCCAGCAGTCCCGGACAGGCCTTCTACGAGCAGTACTTC.

In its sample, this clonotype was seen many times. The chain couples TRBV29-1 to TRBJ2-7; 8 bases agree with TRBD2. Germline V gene data show CDR1 as SQVTM and CDR2 as ANQGSEA. After removal of 2 bases from V and 6 bases from J, the junction contained 12 bases not matched to a gene. There are 15 residues in the CDR3. CDR3 sequence: CSVERRGSGMGEQYF. In DNA form, the CDR3 reads TGCAGCGTTGAACGACGGGGTAGCGGGATGGGCGAGCAGTACTTC.

Remarks on this clonotype: A read error may produce the germline difference seen at one junction end. The chain combines TRBV7-9 with TRBJ2-3; possible D gene TRBD2, 5 bases. From germline, CDR1 is SEHNR and CDR2 FQNEAQ (reference sequence). The length of the CDR3 is 14 residues. CDR3 nucleotides: TGTACCAGCAGCCTAGCATCGAGCACAGATACGCAGTATTTT. Its translation: CTSSLASSTDTQYF.

This clonotype was picked up many times. The chain links TRBV29-1 to TRBJ1-2; TRBD1 might be the D (6 bases). Germline V CDR1 and CDR2: SQVTM, ANQGSEA. Trimming removed 5 bases from V and 4 bases from J, with 14 bases in between. The CDR3 sequence is 13 residues long. The CDR3, as DNA: TGCAGCGTTCTCGAAGGGGGTGGCTATGGCTACACCTTC. This sequence encodes CSVLEGGGYGYTF.

This clonotype was counted many times. The rearrangement uses TRBV25-1 and TRBJ2-2; the D is unclear. Trimming removed 0 bases at V and 5 bases at J, with 4 bases between. CDR3 length: 13 amino acids. Germline CDR1 MGHDK, CDR2 SYGVNS. The CDR3 coding sequence is TGTGCCAGCAGTGAATACTTGACCGGGGAGCTGTTTTTT. Its translation: CASSEYLTGELFF. Together with reference TRBV25-1 and TRBJ2-2, the CDR3 gives the full variable domain: EADIYQTPRYLVIGTGKKITLECSQTMGHDKMYWYQQDPGMELHLIHYSYGVNSTEKGDLSSESTVSRIRTEHFPLTLESARPSHTSQYLCASSEYLTGELFFGEGSRLTVL.

In its sample, this clonotype was seen many times. The chain has TRBV7-2 and TRBJ2-4, with D perhaps TRBD2 (6 bases). Germline-derived CDR1 and CDR2 are SGHTA and FQGNSA. The V and J ends lost 4 bases and 5 bases respectively, with 18 bases between them. The CDR3 spans 16 residues. CDR3 in DNA: TGTGCCAGCAGCTCAGGGTTTGCGGGGTTGCAAAACATTCAGTACTTC. This gives the protein CASSSGFAGLQNIQYF.

Concerning this clonotype: Compared with germline, one end of the junction differs, possibly owing to a read error. This rearrangement joins TRBV5-1 to TRBJ2-7; TRBD2 matches 8 bases. The CDR3 has 15 amino acids. CDR1 and CDR2 from the germline V gene are SGHRS and YFSETQ. The CDR3 loop is CASSSISGTEYEQNF. CDR3 DNA: TGCGCCAGCAGCTCGATTAGCGGGACCGAATACGAGCAGAACTTC.

This clonotype was picked up many times. The chain recombines TRBV7-8 with TRBJ2-2; D not resolved. V lost 8 bases and J lost 0, with 13 bases in between. The CDR3 covers 15 residues. Per germline, CDR1 SGHVS and CDR2 FQNEAQ. DNA of the CDR3: TGTGCCAGCCTTGCCCGGGTAACGAACACCGGGGAGCTGTTTTTT. Translation: CASLARVTNTGELFF.

This clonotype was detected ten times or more. The rearrangement uses TRBV29-1 and TRBJ2-7; no clear D gene. This CDR3 region has 11 residues. Looked up from germline, CDR1 is SQVTM and CDR2 is ANQGSEA. Trimming removed 4 bases from V and 6 bases from J, with 10 bases in between. The CDR3, as DNA: TGCAGCGTTGCCACGGTGAGCGAGCAGTACTTC. Protein sequence: CSVATVSEQYF.

This clonotype was counted at least ten times. The DNA for the CDR3 is TGTGCCACCAGTGAACATTACAGGGAGGGCCCTAACAATGAGCAGTTCTTC. It yields the protein CATSEHYREGPNNEQFF. The chain couples TRBV24-1 to TRBJ2-1, with a tentative D call TRBD2 (7 bases). V was trimmed by 4 bases and J by 5 bases, leaving 20 bases between them. The CDR3 totals 17 residues. Germline V CDR1 and CDR2: KGHDR, SFDVKD.

The chain is built from TRBV7-9 and TRBJ2-7; 8 nucleotides line up with TRBD1. Germline values: CDR1 SEHNR, CDR2 FQNEAQ (reference sequence). The CDR3 is made up of 14 amino acids. With V trimmed by 7 bases and J by 7 bases, 12 bases remained unmatched. The CDR3 DNA reads as TGTGCCAGCACTCCGCTCCAGGGGGCCGGGGAGCAGTACTTC. This gives the protein CASTPLQGAGEQYF.

Concerning this clonotype itself: A read error may account for a junction end that differs from germline. The chain carries TRBV5-1 and TRBJ1-4, with unresolved D. There are 15 residues in the CDR3. The germline CDR1 and CDR2 sequences are SGHRS and YFSETQ. In DNA, the CDR3 is TGCGTCAGCAGCTCGACGAGTGCAACTAATGAAAAACTGTTTTTT. Translated, it gives CVSSSTSATNEKLFF. Complete variable domain (other parts from reference TRBV5-1 and TRBJ1-4): KAGVTQTPRYLIKTRGQQVTLSCSPISGHRSVSWYQQTPGQGLQFLFEYFSETQRNKGNFPGRFSGRQFSNSRSEMNVSTLELGDSALYLCVSSSTSATNEKLFFGSGTQLSVL.

This clonotype came up many times. The chain uses TRBV12-3 or TRBV12-4 and TRBJ1-5; D gene unclear. V lost 6 bases to trimming and J lost 8 bases, with 2 bases between them. CDR3 length equals 9 residues. CDR3 DNA: TGTGCCAGCAGGAAGCCCCAGCATTTT. Protein product: CASRKPQHF.

This clonotype has ten or more counts. This rearrangement joins TRBV7-8 to TRBJ2-1; the match to TRBD2 covers 8 bases. The CDR3 is 15 residues long. The J segment lost 6 bases and the V segment lost 4 bases, leaving 8 bases of the junction unmatched. Germline V gene lookup returns CDR1 SGHVS and CDR2 FQNEAQ. CDR3 nucleotides: TGTGCCAGCAGCTCCAGCGGGAGTAACGTCAATGAGCAGTTCTTC. Its translation: CASSSSGSNVNEQFF.

As concerns this clonotype: One end of the junction fails to match germline, which may point to a read error. This sequence joins TRBV3-1 and TRBJ2-7, with 7 bases that match TRBD2. Germline V gives CDR1 LGHDT, CDR2 YNNKEL (reference sequence). The CDR3 runs to 18 residues. In DNA, the CDR3 is TGTACCAGCAGTCCCTTCGGGAGGCCTCCGCCTAACTCCTACGAGCAGTACTTC. Residues: CTSSPFGRPPPNSYEQYF.

This clonotype was observed a handful of times. The DNA of the CDR3 is TGTGCCAGCAGCTCCCCGAACCGCTACGAGCAGTACTTC. This gives the protein CASSSPNRYEQYF. The chain employs TRBV7-9 and TRBJ2-7; D is unresolved. The germline CDR1 and CDR2 sequences are SEHNR and FQNEAQ (reference sequence). Trimming pared 4 bases from V and 3 bases from J, leaving 10 bases between. The CDR3 sequence is 13 residues long.

This clonotype was counted at least ten times. V usage is TRBV20-1 and J usage is TRBJ2-3; D uncertain. V lost 0 bases and J 0 bases, leaving 7 bases between the germline ends. There are 14 residues in the CDR3. Germline V gene data show CDR1 as DFQATT and CDR2 as SNEGSKA (reference sequence). The CDR3 bases are TGCAGTGCTAGAGATCGCCTGAGCACAGATACGCAGTATTTT. This sequence encodes CSARDRLSTDTQYF.

This clonotype showed up many times. This chain uses TRBV7-2 with TRBJ2-7, with 9 nucleotides matching TRBD2. The CDR3 is 15 residues long. The J segment lost 6 bases and the V segment lost 7 bases, leaving 13 bases of the junction unmatched. Germline V CDR1 and CDR2: SGHTA, FQGNSA. The CDR3 DNA reads as TGTGCCAGCATCAATTGGGCTAGCGGGAACTCCGAGCAGTACTTC. Translated: CASINWASGNSEQYF.

This clonotype was seen many times. The V call is TRBV7-2, the J call TRBJ2-7; possible D gene TRBD1, 5 bases. The germline gives CDR1 SGHTA, CDR2 FQGNSA. The CDR3 has 15 amino acids. V lost 3 bases to trimming and J lost 0 bases, with 12 bases between them. This CDR3 is CASSFQGGRSYEQYF. The CDR3 DNA reads TGTGCCAGCAGCTTTCAGGGTGGGCGCTCCTACGAGCAGTACTTC.

This clonotype showed up many times. CDR3 protein: CASRTNTEAFF. The CDR3, as DNA: TGTGCCAGTAGGACCAACACTGAAGCTTTCTTT. This chain links TRBV28 with TRBJ1-1; the D is unclear. Germline CDR1 and CDR2: MDHEN and SYDVKM. This CDR3 contains 11 residues. V lost 9 bases, J lost 2 bases, and 7 bases lay in between.

This clonotype was seen only a few times. A much more abundant neighbour one base away suggests this may be a read error. The chain joins TRBV2 to TRBJ2-3; tentative D call: TRBD2 (6 bases). The CDR3 consists of 18 residues. CDR1 and CDR2 from the germline V gene are SNHLY and FYNNEI. CDR3 sequence reads: CTCSLLLTILASGDTQYF. CDR3 coding DNA: TGTACCTGCAGTTTACTGCTCACCATTTTGGCCAGCGGGGATACGCAGTATTTT. Combining the CDR3 with reference TRBV2 and TRBJ2-3 gives the whole variable domain EPEVTQTPSHQVTQMGQEVILRCVPISNHLYFYWYRQILGQKVEFLVSFYNNEISEKSEIFDDQFSVERPDGSNFTLKIRSTKLEDSAMYFCTCSLLLTILASGDTQYFGPGTRLTVL.

This clonotype was seen only a few times. The CDR3 nucleotides are TGTGCCAGCAGCGGGGGGCCGGAGGGCCTAGAGACCCAGTACTTC. As protein: CASSGGPEGLETQYF. The rearrangement uses TRBV7-2 and TRBJ2-5; either TRBD1 or TRBD2 may supply D (6 bases each). There are 15 residues in the CDR3. V was trimmed by 5 bases and J by 4 bases, leaving 17 bases between them. The germline gives CDR1 SGHTA, CDR2 FQGNSA.